This is a list of T cell receptor beta chains from one sample in a study of T cell repertoires in cytomegalovirus infection. TCRdb re-called the reads with MiXCR, one entry per CDR3 protein. Of hundreds of thousands of distinct CDR3 sequences detected, approximately 42% appear once; the ten largest clones hold 40% to 50%. Antigens for these TCRs are unknown. The sample consisted of cultured PBMCs, taken from culture after CMV antigen stimulation. Receptors were obtained from a human donor in good health (CMV status not recorded). Some clones in this sample may be carry-over from other donors' samples. Each CDR3 is given with its conserved first and last residue.

v_call cdr3_aa
TRBV7-2 CASSLAVAKNIQYF
TRBV2 CASSENRGAEQYF
TRBV6-5 CASSYSIQRGADTQYF
TRBV12-3/TRBV12-4 CASRAGTEITNYGYTF
TRBV6-1 CASSVELLANTGELFF
TRBV7-2 CASSLRLAGGLEQFF
TRBV10-3 CAISSQGYYEQYF
TRBV7-8 CASSPRTGRAEETQYF
TRBV7-2 CASSRGSAQHF
TRBV6-5 CASSYGGGPPAYEQYF
TRBV7-6 CASSLWVGGNYGYTF
TRBV7-8 CASSPRVRGETQYF
TRBV7-2 CASSFGLAGLFAGELFF
TRBV7-1 CASSSWQAGTYEQYF
TRBV11-2 CASSSKIGQMNTEAFF
TRBV6-1 CASSEFAGELFF
TRBV7-2 CASSLMGLSRYF
TRBV12-3/TRBV12-4 CASSIPQGSETQYF
TRBV20-1 CSATRTTTEQYF
TRBV19 CASSLDVHQETQYF
TRBV7-6 CASSRGSYLLDEQYF
TRBV4-3 CASSVIAGLAVREQFF